This TCR beta chain was sequenced during a study of memory CD8 T cells in hepatitis C reinfection. For the study at large: Samples at peak reinfection came 3 to 8 weeks post-detection.

Time point defined: peak reinfection, 3 to 8 weeks after reinfection detection. TCR sequencing was done directly ex vivo on sorted cells, without expansion in vitro. Control naive CD8 T cells came from a couple of donors at all three reinfection time points. The germline V gene has CDR1 SNHLY and CDR2 FYNNEI. This CDR3 comprises 14 residues. Trimming stripped 4 bases from V and 0 bases from J, with 6 bases between. Only a few counts were recorded for this clone. Data came from immunoSEQ multiplex PCR; TCRdb stores just in-frame clones and leaves some out. The table lists 35,000 to 50,000 clones, 88% of them singletons.

The sequence derives from a young man with hepatitis C virus infection. This sequence joins TRBV2 and TRBJ1-4, with D uncertain. Sequencing was performed on naive CD8+ T cells sorted from blood. The CDR3 bases are TGTGCCAGCAGTGGTCTCTCAACTAATGAAAAACTGTTTTTT. Its translation: CASSGLSTNEKLFF.